A single sample is the source of the 21 T cell receptor beta chains below, sequenced in a study of beta chain features in type 1 diabetes (dated by TCRdb to the late 2010s). The library was generated by the immunoSEQ multiplex PCR assay. The entire amount of isolated RNA was reverse transcribed using the High Capacity cDNA Reverse Transcription Kit, so the sequenced TCRB transcripts were expressed ones. TCRdb retrieved this table from immuneACCESS and kept in-frame rearrangements only. Not all clones are present; in checked studies, unresolved V genes account for under half, and no reason is known for the remainder. Counted in this sample were fewer than 7,500 clones; under 85% of them appeared once. Of the sample, 2.1% falls within the top ten clones. Sequencing used Tregs from blood. The cell subset or site label, read with the paper, signifies: regulatory CD4+ T cells. These receptors were obtained from a man between 18 and 29 years old in good health.

This clone has just a few counts. The rearrangement joins TRBV27 to TRBJ1-4; 9 nucleotides match TRBD1. The length of the CDR3 is 15 residues. The J segment lost 12 bases and the V segment lost 0 bases, leaving 8 bases of the junction unmatched. The germline CDR1 and CDR2 sequences are MNHEY and SMNVEV (reference sequence). CDR3 DNA sequence: TGTGCCAGCAGTTTATCGCCAGGACAGGGGAGGGAACTGTTTTTT. Amino acids: CASSLSPGQGRELFF.

The chain links TRBV5-1 to TRBJ2-7; 8 bases are a match to TRBD1. With V trimmed by 4 bases and J by 4 bases, 7 bases remained unmatched. The germline CDR1 and CDR2 sequences are SGHRS and YFSETQ. This CDR3 has 14 amino acids. CDR3 nucleotides: TGCGCCAGCAGCCCAGACAGGGGAGTATACGAGCAGTACTTC. It yields the protein CASSPDRGVYEQYF.

The rearrangement joins TRBV6-5 to TRBJ2-7; 8 nucleotides agree with TRBD1. J was trimmed by 3 bases and V by 0 bases; bases with no gene match: 7. The CDR3 sequence is 16 residues long. CDR1 and CDR2 (germline): MNHEY, SVGAGI. CDR3: CASSYSGPDRGYEQYF. The CDR3 nucleotides read TGTGCCAGCAGTTACTCGGGGCCTGACAGGGGCTACGAGCAGTACTTC.

CDR3 DNA: TGTGCCAGCAGCTCAGACAGAACTTTTTTACAGTTCTTC. Protein: CASSSDRTFLQFF. V is TRBV7-2 and J is TRBJ2-1, with a tentative D call TRBD1 (5 bases). V lost 4 bases to trimming and J lost 13 bases, with 17 bases between them. Germline CDR1 and CDR2: SGHTA and FQGNSA. This CDR3 spans 13 amino acids.

The rearrangement uses TRBV7-9 and TRBJ2-1; a possible D gene is TRBD1 (5 bases). CDR3 length: 15 residues. Trimming pared 5 bases from V and 3 bases from J, leaving 14 bases between. Germline assignment: CDR1 SEHNR and CDR2 FQNEAQ (reference sequence). CDR3 sequence: CASSPSRGHYNEQFF. The DNA of the CDR3 is TGTGCCAGCAGCCCGTCAAGGGGTCACTACAATGAGCAGTTCTTC.

The chain couples TRBV7-9 to TRBJ2-7, with a tentative D call TRBD2 (5 bases). Germline loops: CDR1 SEHNR, CDR2 FQNEAQ (reference sequence). Trimming left V 5 bases short and J 2 bases short, with 13 bases between. The CDR3 sequence is 14 residues long. The CDR3 region has the DNA TGTGCCAGCAGCCCCTCGGGGTTGACCTACGAGCAGTACTTC. Protein product: CASSPSGLTYEQYF. The whole variable domain, remainder taken from reference TRBV7-9 and TRBJ2-7, is DTGVSQNPRHKITKRGQNVTFRCDPISEHNRLYWYRQTLGQGPEFLTYFQNEAQLEKSRLLSDRFSAERPKGSFSTLEIQRTEQGDSAMYLCASSPSGLTYEQYFGPGTRLTVT.

The V and J genes are TRBV5-1 and TRBJ2-1, with 7 bases that match TRBD1. V shed 4 bases and J 6 bases; nucleotides not matched to a gene: 4. From germline, CDR1 is SGHRS and CDR2 YFSETQ. This CDR3 is 13 amino acids long. The chain's CDR3 is CASSRAGGNEQFF. The CDR3 DNA reads as TGCGCCAGCAGCCGTGCAGGGGGCAATGAGCAGTTCTTC. Using reference TRBV5-1 and TRBJ2-1 for the parts outside the CDR3, the full variable domain is KAGVTQTPRYLIKTRGQQVTLSCSPISGHRSVSWYQQTPGQGLQFLFEYFSETQRNKGNFPGRFSGRQFSNSRSEMNVSTLELGDSALYLCASSRAGGNEQFFGPGTRLTVL.

The chain uses TRBV5-1 and TRBJ2-7; TRBD2 is a possible D gene (5 bases). V was shortened by 4 bases and J by 3 bases, with 14 bases between the two germline ends. The germline gives CDR1 SGHRS, CDR2 YFSETQ. The CDR3 extends over 14 amino acids. The CDR3: CASSPSRGNYEQYF. The CDR3 coding sequence is TGCGCCAGCAGCCCTAGCAGAGGGAACTACGAGCAGTACTTC.

The V call is TRBV7-7, the J call TRBJ2-1; 9 nucleotides line up with TRBD2. Germline values: CDR1 SSHAT, CDR2 FNYEAQ (reference sequence). V shed 5 bases, J shed 7 bases, and the junction held 12 bases outside the gene matches. The CDR3 runs 16 residues. The CDR3 nucleotides are TGTGCCAGCAGCCCCATGGGTAGCGGGGGTTTGAATGAGCAGTTCTTC. It yields the protein CASSPMGSGGLNEQFF.

This chain links TRBV18 with TRBJ2-1; D may be TRBD2 (7 bases). The CDR3 has 18 residues. V lost 2 bases and J lost 3, with 20 bases in between. Germline CDR1 and CDR2: KGHSH and LQKENI. Here the CDR3 DNA reads TGTGCCAGCTCACCAAATTCCTTCCGGGGGGCTGGCTACAATGAGCAGTTCTTC. Its protein is CASSPNSFRGAGYNEQFF.

The count of this clone is one. V and J are TRBV2 and TRBJ1-2; TRBD1 matches at 7 bases. Germline CDR1 reads SNHLY; CDR2 reads FYNNEI. The length of the CDR3 is 12 residues. V dropped 8 bases and J dropped 6; count of bases not matched to a gene: 6. As DNA, the CDR3 is TGTGCCAGCTGCTTCGGGACAGATGGCTACACCTTC. Its protein product is CASCFGTDGYTF.

CDR3 protein: CASSFGGNTEAFF. CDR3 DNA: TGTGCCAGCAGCTTCGGGGGGAACACTGAAGCTTTCTTT. The chain joins TRBV14 to TRBJ1-1, with D possibly matching TRBD1 (5 bases). This CDR3 region has 13 residues. Germline V gene sequence: CDR1 SGHDN, CDR2 FVKESK. V dropped 5 bases and J dropped 1 base, with 8 bases sitting between them.

The chain has TRBV29-1 and TRBJ2-2; a weak D match, TRBD2 (7 bases). The CDR3 runs to 14 residues. Trimming stripped 2 bases from V and 8 bases from J, with 15 bases between. Germline V gene lookup returns CDR1 SQVTM and CDR2 ANQGSEA. This chain's CDR3 is CSVERGAMEGELFF. The CDR3 nucleotides are TGCAGCGTTGAACGGGGGGCCATGGAGGGGGAGCTGTTTTTT.

The V call is TRBV7-2, the J call TRBJ2-5, with 12 bases fitting TRBD2. The CDR3 has 15 residues. V trimming: 0 bases; J trimming: 5 bases; junction bases outside the gene matches: 1. Germline V gene lookup returns CDR1 SGHTA and CDR2 FQGNSA. This CDR3 is CASSLALAGGETQYF. Here the CDR3 DNA reads TGTGCCAGCAGCTTAGCACTAGCGGGGGGTGAGACCCAGTACTTC. The full variable domain, in which reference TRBV7-2 and TRBJ2-5 provide the parts outside the CDR3, is GAGVSQSPSNKVTEKGKDVELRCDPISGHTALYWYRQSLGQGLEFLIYFQGNSAPDKSGLPSDRFSAERTGGSVSTLTIQRTQQEDSAVYLCASSLALAGGETQYFGPGTRLLVL.

This clone was seen a handful of times. This chain connects TRBV7-9 to TRBJ2-7; maybe TRBD1 (6 bases). CDR3 length equals 12 residues. Germline V CDR1 and CDR2: SEHNR, FQNEAQ (reference sequence). The V and J ends lost 3 bases and 13 bases respectively, with 16 bases between them. The DNA of the CDR3 is TGTGCCAGCAGCTTTGATGGGGGCCCTAGCTACTTC. Protein: CASSFDGGPSYF.

The chain couples TRBV11-1 to TRBJ2-1; 9 nucleotides line up with TRBD1. This CDR3 comprises 16 residues. Germline V lookup: CDR1 SGHAT, CDR2 FQDESV (reference sequence). The junction had 5 bases not matched to a gene; V was cut back by 5 bases and J by 0 bases. CDR3 coding DNA: TGTGCCAGCAGCGACGCGACAGGGGGCTCCTACAATGAGCAGTTCTTC. This sequence encodes CASSDATGGSYNEQFF.

The chain couples TRBV28 to TRBJ2-4; tentative D call: TRBD2 (7 bases). CDR3 length equals 13 residues. V dropped 9 bases and J dropped 9 bases, with 18 bases sitting between them. Germline V gives CDR1 MDHEN, CDR2 SYDVKM. The CDR3 coding sequence is TGTGCCAGTGGGTGGGGAGGGGGTGGCATTCAGTACTTC. This codes for CASGWGGGGIQYF. Full variable domain (missing parts from reference TRBV28 and TRBJ2-4): DVKVTQSSRYLVKRTGEKVFLECVQDMDHENMFWYRQDPGLGLRLIYFSYDVKMKEKGDIPEGYSVSREKKERFSLILESASTNQTSMYLCASGWGGGGIQYFGAGTRLSVL.

This chain uses TRBV28 with TRBJ2-7, with TRBD1 matching 8 bases. Germline V CDR1 and CDR2: MDHEN, SYDVKM. J lost 4 bases, V lost 8 bases, and 10 bases had no gene match. CDR3 length: 14 amino acids. CDR3 sequence (DNA): TGTGCCAGCTCGCCGCCAGGGGGCGGGTACGAGCAGTACTTC. It yields the protein CASSPPGGGYEQYF.

The gene calls are TRBV18 and TRBJ1-6, with TRBD1 identical over 9 bases. Germline CDR1 reads KGHSH; CDR2 reads LQKENI. V was clipped by 3 bases and J by 10 bases; unmatched bases: 7. The CDR3 length is 15 residues. The CDR3 spells CASSPSGQGGSPLHF. The CDR3 region has the DNA TGTGCCAGCTCACCTTCGGGACAGGGTGGCTCACCCCTCCACTTT.

The CDR3 region has the DNA TGTGCCAGCAGCCCCCGACAGGGATCCTACGAGCAGTACTTC. Its protein product is CASSPRQGSYEQYF. The chain uses TRBV4-2 and TRBJ2-7; 7 bases align to TRBD1. V lost 4 bases, J lost 1 base, and 4 bases stayed unmatched. Germline V gene lookup returns CDR1 LGHNA and CDR2 YNFKEQ. The CDR3 contains 14 residues.

The chain links TRBV6-6 to TRBJ2-1; 8 nucleotides agree with TRBD1. The germline V gene has CDR1 MNHNY and CDR2 SVGAGI (reference sequence). The length of the CDR3 is 16 residues. With 4 bases clipped from V and 3 bases from J, the junction kept 8 bases outside the gene matches. The CDR3 region has the DNA TGTGCCAGCAGTTCCCAGACAGGGGCCCGCTACAATGAGCAGTTCTTC. This gives the protein CASSSQTGARYNEQFF.